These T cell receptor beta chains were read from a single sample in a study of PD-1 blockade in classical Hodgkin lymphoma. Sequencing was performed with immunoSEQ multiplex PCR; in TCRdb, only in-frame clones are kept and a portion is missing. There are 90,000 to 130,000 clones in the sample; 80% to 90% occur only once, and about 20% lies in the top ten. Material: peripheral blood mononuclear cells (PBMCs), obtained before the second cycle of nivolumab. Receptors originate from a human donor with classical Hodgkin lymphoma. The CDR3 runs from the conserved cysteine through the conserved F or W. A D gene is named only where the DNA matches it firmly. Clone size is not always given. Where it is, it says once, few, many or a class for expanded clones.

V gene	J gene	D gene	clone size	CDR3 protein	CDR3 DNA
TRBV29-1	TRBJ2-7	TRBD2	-	CSVGTSGFYEQYF	TGCAGCGTAGGGACTAGCGGTTTCTACGAGCAGTACTTC
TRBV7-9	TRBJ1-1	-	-	CATLTGIRGVAFF	TGTGCCACCTTAACGGGGATCAGGGGTGTAGCTTTCTTT
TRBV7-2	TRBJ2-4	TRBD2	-	CASSLAPLGLRLAGGHIQYF	TGTGCCAGCAGCTTAGCACCCCTAGGTCTAAGACTAGCGGGAGGACACATTCAGTACTTC
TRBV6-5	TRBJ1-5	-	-	CASSWDGYQPQHF	TGTGCCAGCAGTTGGGACGGATATCAGCCCCAGCATTTT
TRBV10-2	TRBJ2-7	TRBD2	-	CASSAKLAGFYEQYF	TGCGCCAGCAGTGCCAAACTAGCGGGATTCTACGAGCAGTACTTC
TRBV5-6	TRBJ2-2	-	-	CASSPEINTGELFF	TGTGCCAGCAGCCCGGAAATTAACACCGGGGAGCTGTTTTTT
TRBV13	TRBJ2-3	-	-	CASSHSTDTQYF	TGTGCCAGCAGCCATAGCACAGATACGCAGTATTTT
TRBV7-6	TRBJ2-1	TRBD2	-	CASSQNPGRAYNEQFF	TGTGCCAGCAGCCAGAATCCCGGGAGGGCCTACAATGAGCAGTTCTTC
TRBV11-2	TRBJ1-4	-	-	CASNSSPGGRGEKLFF	TGTGCCAGCAACTCGTCCCCGGGGGGAAGAGGGGAAAAACTGTTTTTT
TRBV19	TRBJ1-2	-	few	CASSKGSGAKDYGYTF	TGTGCCAGTAGTAAAGGGAGCGGGGCCAAGGACTATGGCTACACCTTC
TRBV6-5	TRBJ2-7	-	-	CASSLARGAYEQYF	TGTGCCAGCAGTTTAGCCAGGGGCGCCTACGAGCAGTACTTC
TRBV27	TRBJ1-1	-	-	CASSPGFGMGWAEAFF	TGTGCCAGCAGTCCAGGGTTCGGAATGGGATGGGCTGAAGCTTTCTTT
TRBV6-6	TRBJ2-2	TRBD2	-	CAIRSGVNTGELFF	TGTGCCATCCGTAGCGGGGTGAACACCGGGGAGCTGTTTTTT
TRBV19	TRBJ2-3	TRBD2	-	CASRKREVVTDTQYF	TGTGCCAGTAGAAAGCGGGAGGTGGTAACAGATACGCAGTATTTT
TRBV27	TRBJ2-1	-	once	CASSNWPGSSYNEQFF	TGTGCCAGCAGTAACTGGCCGGGAAGCTCCTACAATGAGCAGTTCTTC
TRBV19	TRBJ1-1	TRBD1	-	CASSSSPGQGAFF	TGTGCCAGTAGTTCGTCTCCGGGACAGGGAGCTTTCTTT
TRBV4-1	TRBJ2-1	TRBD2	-	CASRARGGDPHEQFF	TGCGCCAGCAGGGCCCGGGGGGGGGATCCGCATGAGCAGTTCTTC
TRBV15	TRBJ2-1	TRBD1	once	CATSADRGNYNEQFF	TGTGCCACCAGCGCGGACAGGGGGAACTACAATGAGCAGTTCTTC
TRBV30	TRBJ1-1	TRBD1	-	CAWSNRGNSAEAFF	TGTGCCTGGAGTAACAGGGGAAATTCGGCTGAAGCTTTCTTT
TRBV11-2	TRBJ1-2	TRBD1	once	CASSWDRSPLHTF	TGTGCCAGCAGCTGGGACAGGTCCCCCTTGCACACCTTC
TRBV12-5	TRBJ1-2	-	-	CASGHTQRPTF	TGTGCTAGTGGACACACCCAGAGACCCACCTTC
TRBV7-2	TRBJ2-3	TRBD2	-	CASSLVAGGQDTQYF	TGTGCCAGCAGCTTAGTGGCGGGAGGGCAAGATACGCAGTATTTT
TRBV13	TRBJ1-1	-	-	CASSLGRRGAFF	TGTGCCAGCAGCTTAGGGCGCCGGGGAGCTTTCTTT
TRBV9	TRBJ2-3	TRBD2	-	CASSVGSGISTDTQYF	TGTGCCAGCAGCGTAGGAAGCGGGATTAGCACAGATACGCAGTATTTT
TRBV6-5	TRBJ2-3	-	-	CASSYSGRLSTDTQYF	TGTGCCAGCAGTTACTCGGGGAGGCTAAGCACAGATACGCAGTATTTT
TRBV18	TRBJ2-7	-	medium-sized	CASSPDSGHYEQYF	TGTGCCAGCTCGCCGGACAGCGGGCACTACGAGCAGTACTTC